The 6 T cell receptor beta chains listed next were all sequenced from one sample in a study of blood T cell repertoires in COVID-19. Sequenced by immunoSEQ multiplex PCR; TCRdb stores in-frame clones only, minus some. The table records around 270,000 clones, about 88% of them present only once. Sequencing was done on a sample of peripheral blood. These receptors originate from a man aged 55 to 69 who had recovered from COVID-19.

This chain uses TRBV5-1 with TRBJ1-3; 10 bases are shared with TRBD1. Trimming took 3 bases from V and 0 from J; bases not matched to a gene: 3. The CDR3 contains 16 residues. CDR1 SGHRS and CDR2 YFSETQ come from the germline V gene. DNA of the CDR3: TGCGCCAGCAGCTCGGGACAGGGGACCTCTGGAAACACCATATATTTT. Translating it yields CASSSGQGTSGNTIYF. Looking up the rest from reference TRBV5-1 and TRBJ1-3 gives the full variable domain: KAGVTQTPRYLIKTRGQQVTLSCSPISGHRSVSWYQQTPGQGLQFLFEYFSETQRNKGNFPGRFSGRQFSNSRSEMNVSTLELGDSALYLCASSSGQGTSGNTIYFGEGSWLTVV.

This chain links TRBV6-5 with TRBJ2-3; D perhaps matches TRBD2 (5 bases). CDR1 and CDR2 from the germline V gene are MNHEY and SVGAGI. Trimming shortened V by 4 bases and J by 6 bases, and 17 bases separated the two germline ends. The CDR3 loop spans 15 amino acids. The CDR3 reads CASSSQRTGSDTQYF. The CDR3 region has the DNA TGTGCCAGCAGTTCCCAACGAACGGGGTCCGATACGCAGTATTTT.

Written as DNA, the CDR3 is TGTGCCAGCAGTCTGACTAGCGGGGGGGCCCCCGATACGCAGTATTTT. Amino acid sequence: CASSLTSGGAPDTQYF. The V call is TRBV3-1 (or the pseudogene TRBV3-2), the J call TRBJ2-3; 14 nucleotides align to TRBD2. Looked up from germline, CDR1 is LGHDT and CDR2 is YNNKEL (reference sequence). The CDR3 runs 16 residues. V gave up 6 bases and J gave up 6 bases; unmatched junction bases: 8.

CDR3: CASSVSSNITRYGYTF. CDR3 DNA: TGTGCCAGCAGCGTAAGTTCGAATATAACTAGGTATGGCTACACCTTC. The genes are TRBV9 and TRBJ1-2, with D uncertain. This CDR3 contains 16 residues. In germline, CDR1 is SGDLS, CDR2 YYNGEE. V was trimmed by 1 base and J by 5 bases, leaving 18 bases between them.

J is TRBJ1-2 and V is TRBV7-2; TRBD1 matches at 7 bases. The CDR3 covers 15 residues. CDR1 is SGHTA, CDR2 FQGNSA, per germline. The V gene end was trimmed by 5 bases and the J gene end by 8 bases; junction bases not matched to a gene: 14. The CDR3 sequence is CASSTGQTPEGGYTF. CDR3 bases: TGTGCCAGCAGCACGGGACAGACCCCAGAGGGGGGCTACACCTTC.

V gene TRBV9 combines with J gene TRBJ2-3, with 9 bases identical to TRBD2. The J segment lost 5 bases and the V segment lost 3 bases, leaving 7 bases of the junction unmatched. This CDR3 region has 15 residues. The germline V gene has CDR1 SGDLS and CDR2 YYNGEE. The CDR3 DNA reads TGTGCCAGCAGCGGCCGCGGGGGGGCCCAAGATACGCAGTATTTT. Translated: CASSGRGGAQDTQYF.